This entry is about one TCR beta chain. No cognate antigen has been identified for it. No quality values exist for individual bases; no much larger clone is one base distant. In total, just over 650 healthy bone marrow donors made up the cohort. Cohort members were all nominally healthy when sampled, although unrecorded immune exposures were likely present. The donor was CMV seropositive and was included in the group of almost 300 seropositive cohort members. A peripheral blood sample was provided by each donor, and peripheral blood mononuclear cells were used for TCR beta sequencing. The Qiagen DNeasy Blood Extraction Kit was used to extract genomic DNA from the blood cell samples. Receptor libraries were prepared by the immunoSEQ multiplex PCR assay. For the multiplex PCR, a mixture combining 60 forward primers for TCR Vbeta segments and 13 reverse primers for TCR Jbeta segments was used. Amplification of the CDR3 region of rearranged TCR beta genes was performed with a multiplex PCR assay on genomic DNA. Amplified TCR beta libraries were sequenced as 87-base-pair reads on the Illumina HiSeq System. The paper's data handling went like this. A later analysis tallied 80 million to 95 million unique TCR beta chains across the 660 or so repertoires, and about 10 million of those chains were shared by two or more donors. Raw reads were error-corrected and collapsed into unique sequences by a nearest-neighbor algorithm in which closely related sequences were merged to remove PCR and sequencing errors. To assign V, D and J gene segments, CDR3 sequences were aligned to IMGT reference sequences. For a sequence to be retained, a match of at least six nucleotides was required to both a V gene segment and a J gene segment. Rearrangements were called productive when the CDR3 lacked stop codons and stayed in frame with V and J; all others were non-productive. CDR3 was defined according to IMGT convention as the region running from the second conserved V-encoded cysteine to the conserved J-encoded phenylalanine. The earlier analysis of about 590 of the donors excluded sequences that lacked an unambiguous match to a single V gene segment. In an earlier analysis of some 590 of the donors, V segments were called functional above 56.7% productive rearrangements and were called segregating when the between-donor standard deviation exceeded 5%. A statistical classification framework was built for diagnosing cytomegalovirus status from the catalog of TCR beta chain sequences. In a later analysis, TCR nucleotide sequences were compared against IMGT/GENE-DB human TR gene sequences so that V and J genes could be assigned. The TCRdist pipeline was used in a later analysis to assign CDR3 sequences and most-parsimonious VDJ recombination scenarios. In a later analysis, each TCR beta chain was defined by its CDR3 amino acid sequence together with its V-gene family, and reads lacking a unique V-gene family were excluded. A later analysis removed several hundred highly shared, low-generation-probability nucleotide sequences to deal with suspected cross-contamination and a sequencing artifact. A later analysis calculated a clonal expansion index for each public chain from normalized within-repertoire ranks of inferred template counts. A later analysis computed generation probabilities with a VDJ recombination model fitted to out-of-frame rearrangements, and checked the results against IGoR. A later analysis scored TCR-TCR, TCR-HLA and TCR-CMV co-occurrence with hypergeometric tests, applying a repertoire-size bias correction to TCR pairs. In a later analysis, false discovery rates were estimated by permuting HLA or CMV assignments 20 times. In a later analysis, co-occurring TCRs were grouped using DBSCAN, with TCRdist sequence similarity added in when clustering inside HLA-allele-positive subsets. Co-occurrence clustering excluded repertoires with fewer than 30,000 or more than 120,000 public chains, plus five with anomalous nucleotide sharing. Entries here come from immuneACCESS through TCRdb and include only in-frame sequences with V and J called. Some clones fail to appear in such tables; in the studies checked, an unresolved V gene covers under half of the shortfall, and the cause of the remainder is unknown. V and J calls and clone size are those listed in that table; D and trimming were worked out from the DNA. This sample gives approximately 100,000 clones in total; 78% of them show up just once. Over 4% of the sample lies in the top ten.

Unmatched junction bases come to 7, with V trimmed by 4 bases and J by 4 bases. CDR1 and CDR2 are drawn from the germline V gene: SGHRS, YFSETQ. Taken from cysteine to phenylalanine, the CDR3 has 15 residues. This entry keeps only the CDR3 DNA: 45 bases, framed from base 1. This sample was included in a study of cytomegalovirus exposure and HLA in healthy donors (dated by TCRdb to about 2017). In terms of the full investigation: In an earlier analysis of 550 to 750 of the donors, approximately 260 Gb of sequence data and 120 million or so unique TCR beta sequences from 150 million to 200 million T cells were reported. About 280 gigabases of sequencing data and tens of millions of unique TCR sequences were included in an early release covering 550 to 800 HLA-typed donors. Of the approximately 400 genotyped donors, less than 85% were placed in the genetic ancestry cluster associated with self-reported Caucasian donors. The study aimed to test whether cataloging public T cell receptors could reveal signatures of past pathogen exposure. The T cell repertoires of some 700 subjects were profiled by immunosequencing and related to cytomegalovirus serostatus. Along with the approximately 700-subject first cohort, a separate validation cohort of 120 different subjects was used. To predict cytomegalovirus infection status, the study combined high-throughput TCR immunosequencing, statistical association of individual TCRs with disease status, and machine learning. To study patterns of TCR occurrence, a later analysis re-analyzed previously published TCR beta repertoires from 600 to 750 donors and added high-resolution HLA genotyping. Rather than drawing on any new phenotypic data, the later analysis identified candidate immune exposures from TCR beta sequences and the way those sequences occurred across donors. An earlier analysis of around 580 of the donors used high-throughput TCR beta sequencing to judge whether each TCR beta V gene segment behaved as functional or pseudogenic. Donor age, sex, ethnicity and CMV serostatus were collected together with the repertoire data. A later genetic analysis used genome-wide SNP genotypes for about 60% of the 666 donors, treating that subset as a discovery cohort. Every repertoire in the discovery cohort had been generated on one and the same sequencing platform. Both class I and class II loci were covered by HLA typing, at four-digit resolution. The number of typed donors differed by locus: about 629-630 for A, B, C, DRB1 and DQB1; approximately 530 for DQA1; approximately 600 for DPA1; and roughly 490 for DPB1. Several DR-DQ haplotypes were handled as single units for association and clustering because linkage in the cohort was strong. Among roughly 400 genotyped donors of the cohort, an average of about 240,000 unique TCR beta nucleotide sequences was sequenced per donor, of which 15% to 20% were non-productive. The paper as a whole reports these results and caveats: In a later analysis, several top co-occurrence clusters were reported to appear linked to parvovirus B19, influenza, CMV and Epstein-Barr virus. Some IMGT-functional V segments, including TRBV6-2 and TRBV6-3, could not be distinguished by the 87-base-pair reads and were therefore excluded. An earlier analysis of approximately 540 of the donors showed that most TCR beta V segments appeared in productive rearrangements either about 87% or about 30% of the time, which broadly matched IMGT annotations. Because HLA typing was unavailable for some donors at each locus, only the typed subset was used in association tests. In a later analysis, most CMV-associated TCR beta chains were found to appear HLA-restricted, with HLA associations seemingly driven largely by CMV exposure. Cytomegalovirus status was reported to be diagnosed by the classifier with high specificity and sensitivity in both the original and validation cohorts. A further reported finding was that TCR beta sequences accurately predicted the HLA-A and HLA-B alleles for most subjects in the first cohort. The authors suggested that the approach could potentially be generalized to other disease states and immunological phenotypes. A cluster of highly shared sequence variants was judged likely to represent a technical artifact of the sequencing pipeline. Immune exposure information for the cohort was limited to CMV serostatus. Linkage disequilibrium might explain the correlated functional status among segregating V segments, but an unknown experimental factor could not be ruled out. In vitro tests confirmed that a few of the cytomegalovirus-associated TCR beta chains recognize cytomegalovirus antigens. A later analysis associated around 16,000 TCR beta sequences with specific HLA alleles at a false discovery rate of 0.05. In a later analysis, TCR association rates were found to vary across HLA loci, with the most associated TCRs seen for DRB1 alleles and the fewest for HLA-C alleles. A later genetic analysis associated a missense DCLRE1C variant with V-gene and J-gene trimming of TCR beta chains, and an independent cohort replicated the association. Across donors, most TCR sequences were observed very rarely, whereas some public TCRs were present in many individuals. Roughly uniform sequencing depth across donors was assumed in presence/absence analyses, although this assumption may not hold. Strong co-occurrence of HLA alleles, especially DR and DQ, made assigning TCR associations to individual alleles difficult. Compared with equally common non-associated chains, HLA-associated TCR beta chains in a later analysis were more clonally expanded and had lower generation probabilities. This cohort had only TCR beta chains sequenced, and the lack of alpha or paired-chain data limited which features could be detected. The study gave a list of about 150 TCR beta chains associated with cytomegalovirus. The earlier analysis of nearly 600 of the donors excluded some 15 rarely observed V segments, including chromosome 9 orphons, because counts were too low. According to a later genetic analysis, donors in an Asian-associated ancestry cluster had fewer N-insertions in productive TCRs than the approximately 690-donor mean.

This receptor was obtained from a woman in her thirties or forties in good health and CMV-seropositive. This chain is built from TRBV5-1 and TRBJ2-5; TRBD1 lines up with 10 middle nucleotides. The sequenced sample was PBMCs. DNA sequence: TGCGCCAGCAGCGATCGGACAGGGGGGGGAGAGACCCAGTACTTC. The resulting protein is CASSDRTGGGETQYF.